This TCR beta chain emerged from a study of T cell responses to AZD1222 COVID-19 vaccine. Clones were read by immunoSEQ multiplex PCR, and TCRdb kept only the in-frame ones, dropping some. The sample has 210,000 or so clones; under 95% are singletons. Notes on the study in general: Nearly half of spike-specific TCRs reportedly target variant regions that are unmutated in the B.1.351 and B.1.1.7 variants.

About this clone itself: Its antigen remains unidentified.

This sequence was found in an adult in good health. Sample: peripheral blood, taken on day 0 of MenACWY control vaccination.

This CDR3 reads CASSLRQGAPEYEQYF. CDR3 nucleotides: TGTGCCAGCAGCTTGAGGCAGGGGGCGCCTGAGTACGAGCAGTACTTC. This chain links TRBV5-6 with TRBJ2-7; 8 positions agree with TRBD1. CDR1 and CDR2 from the germline V gene are SGHDT and YYEEEE. There are 16 residues in the CDR3. The trim removed 1 base at V and 4 bases at J, leaving 10 bases unmatched.